Included here is one T cell receptor (beta chain) sequence, with context. What it binds is not known. Documented treatment: roughly 18 received Ad26.COV2.S at low or high dose, single or two shots; five or six received placebo; per-sample allocation not given. The samples date from day 63 after the first vaccine or placebo injection. Expression of Wuhan-strain SARS-CoV-2 spike came from the Ad26 vector that formed the vaccine. This sample is part of a study of Ad26.COV2.S vaccination and SARS-CoV-2 variants. Study as a whole: Participants got Ad26.COV2.S intramuscularly, once or twice 56 days apart.

Study-wide results and caveats: Non-spike TCR breadth was similar in vaccine and placebo recipients.

CDR3 length equals 11 residues. V was shortened by 3 bases and J by 4 bases, with 5 bases between the two germline ends. Germline-derived CDR1 and CDR2 are SGHRS and YFSETQ. The assay was immunoSEQ multiplex PCR, and TCRdb's table has in-frame clones only and misses some. The table lists some 340,000 clones, about 86% of them singletons. The V gene is TRBV5-1, the J gene TRBJ2-7; D is uncertain. Sequences were derived from peripheral blood, sampled in a trial of Ad26.COV2.S vaccine versus placebo. The receptor comes from a person between 18 and 65 years old who received the Ad26.COV2.S COVID-19 vaccine or a placebo. The CDR3 sequence: CASSSRYEQYF. DNA of the CDR3: TGCGCCAGCAGCTCCCGATACGAGCAGTACTTC.